The 25 T cell receptor beta chains below come from one sample, sequenced in a study of T cells in Graves' hyperthyroidism and ophthalmopathy. Template material for amplifying TCR beta CDR3 regions consisted of RNA transcripts. The HTBI primer set served for first-round RT-PCR of the TCR CDR3. Via MiXCR, TCRdb re-called the multiplex PCR reads, giving one row per CDR3 protein. This sample yields about 500,000 distinct CDR3 sequences, of which approximately 15% are seen a single time; 15% to 20% belongs to the top ten. Sequenced material: blood. The source of these receptors is a woman under 30 with Graves' hyperthyroidism.

This clonotype occurred many times. J is TRBJ2-1 and V is TRBV7-9; a possible D gene is TRBD2 (6 bases). The CDR3 has 16 amino acids. Trimming took 5 bases from V and 5 from J, leaving 19 bases between them. Germline V gene data show CDR1 as SEHNR and CDR2 as FQNEAQ (reference sequence). Here the CDR3 reads CASSPPQAGRNNEQFF. CDR3 in DNA: TGTGCCAGCAGCCCGCCGCAGGCGGGGCGGAACAATGAGCAGTTCTTC.

Ten or more counts support this clonotype. The chain uses TRBV10-3 and TRBJ2-3, with D perhaps TRBD1 (5 bases). The CDR3 totals 13 residues. V lost 0 bases to trimming and J lost 5 bases, with 6 bases between them. Germline lookup yields CDR1 ENHRY and CDR2 SYGVKD. The DNA of the CDR3 is TGTGCCATCAGTGAGTCCAGGGAAGATACGCAGTATTTT. Protein sequence: CAISESREDTQYF.

This clonotype was seen at least ten times. The chain uses TRBV27 and TRBJ2-7, with TRBD1 as a possible D gene (5 bases). Germline CDR1 MNHEY, CDR2 SMNVEV (reference sequence). This CDR3 has 13 amino acids. V was pared by 5 bases and J by 7 bases, with 15 bases between. The CDR3 region is CASSLSIRGEQYV. CDR3 nucleotides: TGTGCCAGCAGTCTCTCGATTAGGGGTGAGCAGTACGTC.

The gene calls are TRBV5-5 and TRBJ2-1, with a weak D call TRBD1 (6 bases). This CDR3 comprises 13 residues. Per germline, CDR1 SGHKS and CDR2 YYEKEE (reference sequence). Trimming removed 4 bases from V and 7 bases from J, with 12 bases in between. CDR3 sequence: CASSVRDMNEQFF. CDR3 coding DNA: TGTGCCAGCAGCGTCCGGGACATGAATGAGCAGTTCTTC. The full variable domain, with the rest looked up from reference TRBV5-5 and TRBJ2-1, is DAGVTQSPTHLIKTRGQQVTLRCSPISGHKSVSWYQQVLGQGPQFIFQYYEKEERGRGNFPDRFSARQFPNYSSELNVNALLLGDSALYLCASSVRDMNEQFFGPGTRLTVL.

The chain carries TRBV7-9 and TRBJ1-4, with a tentative D call TRBD1 (5 bases). The CDR3 has 17 residues. Germline-derived CDR1 and CDR2 are SEHNR and FQNEAQ (reference sequence). Trimming took off 1 base at V and 4 bases at J, with 16 bases between the two ends. The CDR3 DNA follows: TGTGCCAGCAGCTTAGTATTCGGAGGGGCCGATAATGAAAAACTGTTTTTT. Translated: CASSLVFGGADNEKLFF.

The chain is built from TRBV3-1 and TRBJ2-1, with TRBD2 matching over 9 bases. This CDR3 is 13 amino acids long. Germline loops: CDR1 LGHDT, CDR2 YNNKEL (reference sequence). Trimming at V came to 7 bases and at J to 8 bases, leaving 6 bases not matched to a gene. The CDR3 DNA sequence: TGTGCCAGCAATAGCGGGAGTTGGGATGAGCAGTTCTTC. The encoded protein is CASNSGSWDEQFF.

This clonotype was detected only a few times. The V and J genes are TRBV19 and TRBJ2-2; 12 bases map to TRBD1. CDR1 LNHDA and CDR2 SQIVND come from the germline V gene (reference sequence). This CDR3 spans 17 amino acids. J was trimmed by 6 bases and V by 5 bases; bases with no gene match: 10. The CDR3 DNA reads as TGTGCCAGTAGTCCGGGGACAGGGGGCAAATCACCCGGGGAGCTGTTTTTT. It specifies CASSPGTGGKSPGELFF.

V gene TRBV4-1 combines with J gene TRBJ1-2; perhaps TRBD1 as D (6 bases). CDR1 MGHRA and CDR2 YSYEKL come from the germline V gene. The CDR3 has 16 amino acids. Trimming left V 1 base short and J 7 bases short, with 19 bases between. The CDR3 is CASSQGSGQRDRGYTF. CDR3 coding DNA: TGCGCCAGCAGCCAAGGGTCGGGACAAAGAGATCGTGGCTACACCTTC.

V and J are TRBV6-9 and TRBJ1-1; the D gene is possibly TRBD1 (5 bases). Trimming took off 3 bases at V and 7 bases at J, with 12 bases between the two ends. The CDR3 loop spans 13 amino acids. Germline V gives CDR1 MNHGY, CDR2 SVAAGI. This CDR3 reads CASSYPGGDEAFF. DNA for the CDR3: TGTGCCAGCAGTTACCCCGGAGGGGATGAAGCTTTCTTT.

This clonotype was detected many times. This chain connects TRBV2 to TRBJ2-3; 8 nucleotides agree with TRBD2. V lost 7 bases to trimming and J lost 2 bases; unmatched junction nucleotides: 14. This CDR3 region has 17 residues. The germline V gene encodes CDR1 SNHLY and CDR2 FYNNEI. Written as DNA, the CDR3 is TGTGCCAGCATCCCGGTGGGGCGGGAGGAAGACACAGATACGCAGTATTTT. This codes for CASIPVGREEDTDTQYF.

With respect to this clonotype: One base away lies a much larger clone, so this may be a sequencing read error. The rearrangement joins TRBV6-1 to TRBJ1-2, with 8 bases aligning to TRBD1. Per germline, CDR1 MNHNS and CDR2 SASEGT. The CDR3 loop spans 14 amino acids. CDR3 residues: CTSSRTGYTYGYTF. CDR3 nucleotides: TGTACCAGCAGCCGGACAGGGTATACCTATGGCTACACCTTC.

This clonotype was seen many times. This rearrangement joins TRBV5-1 to TRBJ2-3; tentative D call: TRBD2 (5 bases). CDR3 length: 16 residues. Trimming stripped 2 bases from V and 4 bases from J, with 17 bases between. Germline loops: CDR1 SGHRS, CDR2 YFSETQ. For the CDR3, the DNA is TGCGCCAGCAGCTTCGGCGGTCTAGCTAGCTCAGATACGCAGTATTTT. It specifies CASSFGGLASSDTQYF. Supplemented by reference TRBV5-1 and TRBJ2-3, the full variable domain reads KAGVTQTPRYLIKTRGQQVTLSCSPISGHRSVSWYQQTPGQGLQFLFEYFSETQRNKGNFPGRFSGRQFSNSRSEMNVSTLELGDSALYLCASSFGGLASSDTQYFGPGTRLTVL.

This clonotype was counted many times. The gene calls are TRBV24-1 and TRBJ2-5, with D hard to call. Germline V gene sequence: CDR1 KGHDR, CDR2 SFDVKD. The germline V and J ends were trimmed by 3 bases and 0 bases, with 7 bases remaining between them. The CDR3 is 14 residues long. This chain's CDR3 is CATSDLLNQETQYF. In DNA, the CDR3 is TGTGCCACCAGTGATCTGCTTAACCAAGAGACCCAGTACTTC.

CDR3 protein: CASSPQGWTYEQYF. CDR3 DNA: TGTGCCAGCAGCCCCCAGGGGTGGACCTACGAGCAGTACTTC. The rearrangement uses TRBV3-1 and TRBJ2-7; D possibly corresponds to TRBD1 (6 bases). The CDR3 consists of 14 residues. From germline, CDR1 is LGHDT and CDR2 YNNKEL (reference sequence). Trimming stripped 4 bases from V and 2 bases from J, with 12 bases between.

This clonotype was observed many times. V usage is TRBV13 and J usage is TRBJ1-1; D call uncertain. The CDR3 covers 18 residues. From germline, CDR1 is PRHDT and CDR2 FYEKMQ (reference sequence). Trimming took off 5 bases at V and 0 bases at J, with 22 bases between the two ends. This chain's CDR3 is CASSPPKSPLGMNTEAFF. DNA for the CDR3: TGTGCCAGCAGCCCACCTAAATCCCCGTTAGGTATGAACACTGAAGCTTTCTTT.

This clonotype was counted ten times or more. V is TRBV10-2 and J is TRBJ2-5; D is uncertain. This CDR3 contains 11 residues. The germline V and J ends were trimmed by 3 bases and 5 bases, with 4 bases remaining between them. Germline loops: CDR1 WSHSY, CDR2 SAAADI. This CDR3 reads CASSDAETQYF. In DNA form, the CDR3 reads TGCGCCAGCAGTGATGCCGAGACCCAGTACTTC.

This clonotype has ten or more counts. J is TRBJ2-7 and V is TRBV20-1; D gene ambiguous. Germline lookup yields CDR1 DFQATT and CDR2 SNEGSKA (reference sequence). This CDR3 contains 13 residues. Trimming removed 0 bases from V and 3 bases from J, with 9 bases in between. The CDR3 DNA reads as TGCAGTGCTAGAGATGGTAGCAGCTACGAGCAGTACTTC. This gives the protein CSARDGSSYEQYF.

Many counts were recorded for this clonotype. This chain connects TRBV9 to TRBJ2-2, with D maybe TRBD2 (5 bases). The germline V gene encodes CDR1 SGDLS and CDR2 YYNGEE. CDR3 size: 15 residues. V lost 2 bases to trimming and J lost 3 bases, with 11 bases between them. CDR3 DNA sequence: TGTGCCAGCAGCGTGGCCCCGGACTACACCGGGGAGCTGTTTTTT. It codes for CASSVAPDYTGELFF.

This clonotype was observed a handful of times. The J gene is TRBJ2-3, the V gene TRBV15; D might be TRBD1 (5 bases). V was cut by 6 bases and J by 2 bases, with 12 bases left in between. The germline CDR1 and CDR2 sequences are LNHNV and YYDKDF (reference sequence). The CDR3 loop spans 14 amino acids. The CDR3 DNA follows: TGTGCCACCAGGGGTCCGGACACCACAGATACGCAGTATTTT. Its protein is CATRGPDTTDTQYF.

The sample holds many counts of this clonotype. The chain is built from TRBV12-3 or TRBV12-4 and TRBJ2-1; D ambiguous. Trimming shortened V by 1 base and J by 12 bases, and 13 bases separated the two germline ends. The CDR3 totals 13 residues. The CDR3 DNA reads as TGTGCCAGCAGTTTAGAGGCCTTTTTAGGGCAGTTCTTC. This encodes CASSLEAFLGQFF.

This clonotype showed up many times. The rearrangement links TRBV5-1 to TRBJ2-7; possible D gene TRBD2, 5 bases. The germline V gene encodes CDR1 SGHRS and CDR2 YFSETQ. The CDR3 is made up of 14 amino acids. Trimming shortened V by 1 base and J by 4 bases, and 12 bases separated the two germline ends. The CDR3 loop reads CASSLFDTGYEQYF. DNA for the CDR3: TGCGCCAGCAGCTTGTTCGACACGGGGTACGAGCAGTACTTC.

Ten or more counts support this clonotype. This chain connects TRBV18 to TRBJ1-1, with 11 bases aligning to TRBD1. Germline V gene sequence: CDR1 KGHSH, CDR2 LQKENI. V shed 3 bases, J shed 1 base, and the junction held 4 bases outside the gene matches. The CDR3 has 16 amino acids. The CDR3, as DNA: TGTGCCAGCTCACCCGGACAGGGGGCGCGGAACACTGAAGCTTTCTTT. Encoded protein: CASSPGQGARNTEAFF.

V and J are TRBV15 and TRBJ2-1; 12 bases match TRBD2. Looked up from germline, CDR1 is LNHNV and CDR2 is YYDKDF (reference sequence). The CDR3 covers 17 residues. The trim removed 5 bases at V and 8 bases at J, leaving 13 bases unmatched. CDR3 amino acids: CATSRELAGGLGYEQFF. CDR3 in DNA: TGTGCCACCAGCCGTGAGCTAGCGGGAGGGCTGGGGTATGAGCAGTTCTTC.

CDR3 DNA: TGCGCCAGCAGCTTGTCTAACAGTCCTAACTATGGCTACACCTTC. This translates into CASSLSNSPNYGYTF. J is TRBJ1-2 and V is TRBV5-1; D gene ambiguous. Between the trimmed V and J ends, which lost 1 base and 0 bases, there was a span of 10 bases. CDR3 size: 15 residues. Germline loops: CDR1 SGHRS, CDR2 YFSETQ.

The table lists this clonotype with many counts. The rearrangement links TRBV7-8 to TRBJ2-1, with TRBD2 identical over 15 bases. V lost 5 bases to trimming and J lost 8 bases; unmatched junction nucleotides: 10. Per germline, CDR1 SGHVS and CDR2 FQNEAQ. This CDR3 contains 17 residues. CDR3: CASSLRWGTSGRYEQFF. DNA for the CDR3: TGTGCCAGCAGCCTAAGGTGGGGGACTAGCGGGAGGTATGAGCAGTTCTTC.